The present TCR beta chain was sequenced within a study of technical replicates of blood from a few donors. Assay: immunoSEQ multiplex PCR; the TCRdb copy retains only in-frame clones and omits some. In the table there are over 90,000 clones, 95% of which are singletons. Germline trimming cut 2 bases from V and 13 bases from J; bases unmatched to any gene: 24. The CDR3 contains 21 residues. Germline lookup yields CDR1 MGHRA and CDR2 YSYEKL. The TCR sequence derives from a human donor in good health. The sample consisted of T cells isolated from PBMCs. The chain joins TRBV4-1 to TRBJ2-3, with TRBD2 matching over 16 bases. In DNA form, the CDR3 reads TGCGCCAGCAGCCAACCAAGATTGAGGCCGGGACTAGCGGGAGGGCCCGATAGGGAGTATTTT. Amino acids: CASSQPRLRPGLAGGPDREYF.